This is a list of T cell receptor beta chains from one sample in a study of control samples from healthy donors and cancer patients. The table came from immunoSEQ multiplex PCR; TCRdb's copy has only in-frame clones and leaves some out. The sample includes 400,000 to 500,000 clones, around 90% of them seen just once. Sequencing was carried out using PBMCs. These receptors were taken from a man aged 40-49 years with head and neck cancer. Both conserved end residues are part of each CDR3. A D gene is named only where the DNA matches it firmly.

J: TRBJ2-7; D: TRBD2; V: TRBV7-3; DNA: TGTGCCAGCAGCTTAAGGCGGGAGGGCTACGAGCAGTACTTC; CDR3: CASSLRREGYEQYF
J: TRBJ1-5; D: NA; V: TRBV10-3; DNA: TGTGCCATCAGTGAGTCGAGTCAGCCCCAGCATTTT; CDR3: CAISESSQPQHF
J: TRBJ1-6; D: NA; V: TRBV27; DNA: TGTGCCAGCAGGTGGGGTCCGAGCTCCTATAATTCACCCCTCCACTTT; CDR3: CASRWGPSSYNSPLHF
J: TRBJ1-1; D: NA; V: TRBV6-5; DNA: TGTGCCAGCAGTTACTCTCAGGGGATGAACACTGAAGCTTTCTTT; CDR3: CASSYSQGMNTEAFF
J: TRBJ2-2; D: TRBD1; V: TRBV7-8; DNA: TGTGCCAGCAGAAAGAGACAGGGGACCAACACCGGGGAGCTGTTTTTT; CDR3: CASRKRQGTNTGELFF
J: TRBJ2-1; D: NA; V: TRBV11-3; DNA: TGTGCCAGCAGCGGCGGACTGAGCGGAATGGGCAATGAGCAGTTCTTC; CDR3: CASSGGLSGMGNEQFF
J: TRBJ1-2; D: NA; V: TRBV28; DNA: TGTGCCAGCGTCCAACCCCACTATGGCTACACCTTC; CDR3: CASVQPHYGYTF
J: TRBJ1-3; D: TRBD1; V: TRBV25-1; DNA: TGTGCCAGCACCCCCCAGGGGACAGGACCTGGAAACACCATATATTTT; CDR3: CASTPQGTGPGNTIYF
J: TRBJ2-7; D: NA; V: TRBV6-4; DNA: TGTGCCAGCAGTGACTCGTATAGGGTTAGCTCCTACGAGCAGTACTTC; CDR3: CASSDSYRVSSYEQYF
J: TRBJ2-2; D: NA; V: TRBV10-2; DNA: TGCGCCAGCAGTGATCCGAGGGGGGGCCGGGGTACCGGGGAGCTGTTTTTT; CDR3: CASSDPRGGRGTGELFF
J: TRBJ1-1; D: TRBD1; V: TRBV4-2; DNA: TGTGCCAGCAGCCTAGGATTGGGTAGAGGGGGACAGTCTGGTCGCGCGAACACTGAAGCTTTCTTT; CDR3: CASSLGLGRGGQSGRANTEAFF